This TCR beta chain was identified in a study of blood T cells in healthy people across ages. In the study overall: Per two T cells, template switching captured roughly one barcoded beta molecule.

Combining a sample-barcoded 5' primer with a J-beta primer mix, a second PCR ran for about 7 to 11 cycles. TCRdb ran MiXCR on the 5' RACE reads and lists one entry per CDR3 protein. The table lists 600,000 to 1,000,000 distinct CDR3 sequences, 25% of them singletons. This CDR3 is 11 amino acids long. From germline, CDR1 is ENHRY and CDR2 SYGVKD. This sample was shared with a second study, whose subject was T cells of mothers and their children. That work contributes: Samples were obtained from a few healthy Caucasian mothers and their six children. When mothers and children were related, their normalized repertoire overlap, which was always slightly higher, did not differ significantly from that of unrelated pairs.

The source of this sequence is a boy aged 10-17 years in good health. Input material: blood. This chain connects TRBV10-3 to TRBJ2-1; D is unresolved. Near its end, the DNA agrees better with TRBJ2-7, so the J call may be wrong. The CDR3 is CAISVEYEQYF. In nucleotides, the CDR3 is TGTGCCATCAGTGTTGAGTACGAGCAGTACTTC.